The rows below give T cell receptor beta chains drawn from one sample of a study of T cells in Graves' hyperthyroidism and ophthalmopathy. TCRdb recomputed calls from the multiplex PCR reads with MiXCR, one row per CDR3 protein. The sample has hundreds of thousands of distinct CDR3 sequences; over 35% are singletons. The sample was blood. The receptors shown here come from a man aged 18 to 30 with Graves' hyperthyroidism. Both conserved end residues are part of each CDR3. Each record gives: CDR3 length, J gene, clone size, D gene, V gene, CDR3 protein, CDR3 DNA. The D gene is left open where the match is weak. Clone sizes are given selectively: once, few, many, or a class where the clone is expanded.

>13|TRBJ2-7|once|TRBD1|TRBV7-8
CASSLDRGADQYF
TGTGCCAGCAGCCTAGACAGGGGGGCGGATCAGTACTTC
>16|TRBJ2-7|.|.|TRBV20-1
CSARDLRGFGSYEQYF
TGCAGTGCTAGAGATCTCCGGGGGTTCGGCTCCTACGAGCAGTACTTC
>14|TRBJ2-5|many|.|TRBV7-2
CASSLAPPGETQYF
TGTGCCAGCAGCTTAGCGCCTCCCGGGGAGACCCAGTACTTC
>15|TRBJ2-5|few|.|TRBV10-3
CAISERDSLKLTQYF
TGTGCCATCAGTGAGAGGGACTCCCTAAAGCTGACCCAGTACTTC
>16|TRBJ1-4|.|.|TRBV2
CASSEQRKPTNEKLFF
TGTGCCAGCAGTGAACAACGTAAGCCAACTAATGAAAAACTGTTTTTT
>13|TRBJ2-3|.|.|TRBV5-4
CASSFFRGDTQYF
TGTGCCAGCAGCTTCTTCAGGGGAGATACGCAGTATTTT
>14|TRBJ2-5|.|TRBD1|TRBV15
CATSSPDRVETQYF
TGTGCCACCAGCAGCCCGGACAGGGTGGAGACCCAGTACTTC
>14|TRBJ2-6|.|TRBD1|TRBV29-1
CSVRTGTGADVLTF
TGCAGCGTTAGAACCGGGACAGGGGCCGACGTCCTGACTTTC
>15|TRBJ1-1|few|TRBD1|TRBV5-1
CASSFTGDLNTEAFF
TGCGCCAGCAGCTTCACAGGGGACCTGAACACTGAAGCTTTCTTT
>14|TRBJ1-5|many|.|TRBV7-2
CASSLVDGNQPQHF
TGTGCCAGCAGCTTAGTTGATGGCAATCAGCCCCAGCATTTT
>14|TRBJ2-7|few|.|TRBV20-1
CSAREEVRGGEQYF
TGCAGTGCTAGAGAGGAGGTCCGAGGAGGGGAGCAGTACTTC
>16|TRBJ2-2|many|.|TRBV24-1
CATSDFARTNTGELFF
TGTGCCACCAGTGATTTCGCCCGCACGAACACCGGGGAGCTGTTTTTT
>15|TRBJ1-4|.|.|TRBV20-1
CSAPRPGQRSEKLFF
TGCAGTGCTCCACGACCGGGCCAAAGAAGTGAAAAACTGTTTTTT
>16|TRBJ1-5|.|.|TRBV5-1
CASSLEGGTDNQPQHF
TGCGCCAGCAGCTTGGAAGGGGGGACGGATAATCAGCCCCAGCATTTT
>14|TRBJ1-3|few|.|TRBV5-1
CASTPGGSGNTIYF
TGCGCCAGCACGCCGGGCGGCTCTGGAAACACCATATATTTT
>12|TRBJ1-1|few|.|TRBV19
CAVAGGNTEAFF
TGTGCCGTCGCCGGGGGGAACACTGAAGCTTTCTTT
>15|TRBJ1-5|few|.|TRBV12-3/TRBV12-4
CASSFKGGEGQPQHF
TGTGCCAGCAGTTTTAAGGGGGGGGAGGGTCAGCCCCAGCATTTT